This TCR beta chain emerged from a study of blood T cell repertoires in COVID-19. V lost 5 bases and J lost 8; bases outside the gene matches: 11. The CDR3 loop spans 15 amino acids. Germline assignment: CDR1 MNHEY and CDR2 SVGAGI. Profiling relied on immunoSEQ multiplex PCR, and the TCRdb table lists in-frame clones only, not all of them. The sample carries some 320,000 clones, 85% to 95% recorded once. The V and J genes are TRBV6-5 and TRBJ1-2, with 10 bases lining up with TRBD1. The receptor's source is a woman aged 25-40 years who had been exposed to COVID-19. Sequenced sample: PBMCs or T cells enriched from blood (not recorded which). This CDR3 is CASSTLGQGVGGYTF. The DNA of the CDR3 is TGTGCCAGCAGTACCCTCGGACAGGGGGTGGGCGGCTACACCTTC.